The present entry profiles one T cell receptor (beta chain) with its context. This record comes from a study of CD8+ T cells in alopecia areata. Study overall: Tofacitinib therapy lasting 6 to 18 months was followed by 6 months off drug.

The CDR3 length is 15 residues. Trimming at V came to 7 bases and at J to 5 bases, leaving 11 bases not matched to a gene. Germline CDR1 and CDR2: PRHDT and FYEKMQ (reference sequence). Sample treatment: oral pan-JAK inhibitor, 5-10 mg twice daily. As the sequencing template, cDNA was produced by extracting RNA and reverse transcribing it. TCRdb's table, derived via immunoSEQ multiplex PCR, lists solely in-frame clones and lacks some. This repertoire shows 180,000 or so clones, approximately 49% found once; its top ten account for 10%. Sequenced material: CD8+ T cells sorted from blood, taken around week 53, from a patient treated with tofacitinib. The sequence derives from a human donor with alopecia areata. The rearrangement links TRBV13 to TRBJ2-5; 9 nucleotides line up with TRBD2. This CDR3 is CASIGTAGGLETQYF. Here the CDR3 DNA reads TGTGCCAGCATCGGAACCGCGGGGGGGCTCGAGACCCAGTACTTC.